The 18 T cell receptor beta chains in this list originate from one sample, sequenced in a study of blood T cell repertoires in COVID-19. The data were produced by immunoSEQ multiplex PCR, yet TCRdb's version contains in-frame clones alone and is incomplete. Of about 190,000 clones in the sample, approximately 79% are singletons; the top ten hold about an eighth. Sequencing input: peripheral blood. Receptors originate from a man aged 25 to 45 with active or convalescent COVID-19.

The J gene is TRBJ2-3, the V gene TRBV5-5; weak D call: TRBD2 (5 bases). The CDR3 spans 13 residues. Germline CDR1 SGHKS, CDR2 YYEKEE (reference sequence). Trimming took 0 bases from V and 6 from J, leaving 8 bases between them. The CDR3 coding sequence is TGTGCCAGCAGCTTGGTTAGCGCGGATACGCAGTATTTT. Translated, it gives CASSLVSADTQYF.

This clone was observed a few times. The chain is built from TRBV5-6 and TRBJ2-7; 13 bases line up with TRBD2. Trimming took 2 bases from V and 0 from J; bases not matched to a gene: 5. Germline CDR1 reads SGHDT; CDR2 reads YYEEEE. The CDR3 has 17 residues. CDR3 loop: CASSFGLAGVSSYEQYF. The CDR3 DNA sequence: TGTGCCAGCAGCTTCGGACTAGCGGGGGTGAGCTCCTACGAGCAGTACTTC. Full variable domain (remainder filled in from reference TRBV5-6 and TRBJ2-7): DAGVTQSPTHLIKTRGQQVTLRCSPKSGHDTVSWYQQALGQGPQFIFQYYEEEERQRGNFPDRFSGHQFPNYSSELNVNALLLGDSALYLCASSFGLAGVSSYEQYFGPGTRLTVT.

The chain has TRBV7-2 and TRBJ1-6; 7 nucleotides match TRBD1. This CDR3 comprises 17 residues. Germline loops: CDR1 SGHTA, CDR2 FQGNSA. After removal of 1 base from V and 14 bases from J, the junction contained 17 bases not matched to a gene. DNA for the CDR3: TGTGCCAGCAGCTTAGTACGGGGCGACAGGGCACCAATCACCCTCCACTTT. Translating it yields CASSLVRGDRAPITLHF.

V gene TRBV2 combines with J gene TRBJ1-6, with TRBD1 identical over 8 bases. Per the germline V gene, CDR1 is SNHLY and CDR2 is FYNNEI. CDR3 length: 15 residues. The V segment lost 8 bases and the J segment 4 bases; nucleotides outside the gene matches: 7. DNA of the CDR3: TGTGCCAGCGGATTGGACAGGGCGTATAATTCACCCCTCCACTTT. Residues: CASGLDRAYNSPLHF.

This clone was observed once. This rearrangement joins TRBV6-5 to TRBJ2-7; 9 bases line up with TRBD2. The germline V gene has CDR1 MNHEY and CDR2 SVGAGI. The CDR3 runs to 16 residues. V lost 0 bases to trimming and J lost 6 bases; unmatched junction nucleotides: 9. This chain's CDR3 is CASSYSKVAGVFEQYF. The CDR3 region has the DNA TGTGCCAGCAGTTACTCGAAGGTAGCGGGAGTTTTCGAGCAGTACTTC.

V usage is TRBV6-4 and J usage is TRBJ2-3; possible D gene TRBD1, 5 bases. This CDR3 spans 13 amino acids. Germline V gives CDR1 MRHNA, CDR2 SNTAGT. Trimming took off 5 bases at V and 5 bases at J, with 11 bases between the two ends. The chain's CDR3 is CASSRSQGDTQYF. As DNA, the CDR3 is TGTGCCAGCAGTCGGTCCCAGGGAGATACGCAGTATTTT.

This CDR3 reads CASRWGRRDSGNTIYF. The DNA of the CDR3 is TGTGCCAGTAGATGGGGACGGCGGGACTCTGGAAACACCATATATTTT. V is TRBV19 and J is TRBJ1-3; TRBD1 might be the D (5 bases). Germline V gives CDR1 LNHDA, CDR2 SQIVND (reference sequence). The CDR3 length is 16 residues. V lost 6 bases and J 0 bases, leaving 15 bases between the germline ends.

V and J are TRBV4-1 and TRBJ1-5, with 10 positions matching TRBD1. The CDR3 spans 15 residues. The germline V gene encodes CDR1 MGHRA and CDR2 YSYEKL. J gave up 6 bases and V 4 bases, and 6 bases lay outside the gene matches. CDR3 sequence reads: CASSPRDRGFQPQHF. The CDR3 bases are TGCGCCAGCAGCCCCCGGGACAGGGGCTTTCAGCCCCAGCATTTT.

The chain employs TRBV5-8 and TRBJ1-5, with a weak D call TRBD1 (6 bases). The CDR3 consists of 14 residues. Germline values: CDR1 SGHTS, CDR2 YDEGEE. The V end lost 5 bases, the J end lost 7 bases, and 16 bases lay between the germline ends. The DNA of the CDR3 is TGTGCCAGCAGTTTTTGGGCGGGGGGCCAGCCCCAGCATTTT. Protein product: CASSFWAGGQPQHF.

Here the CDR3 reads CASSLSSTNEKLFF. The CDR3 DNA reads TGCGCCAGCAGCTTGTCTTCAACTAATGAAAAACTGTTTTTT. This chain connects TRBV5-1 to TRBJ1-4, with no clear D. Looked up from germline, CDR1 is SGHRS and CDR2 is YFSETQ. The germline V and J ends were trimmed by 1 base and 0 bases, with 4 bases remaining between them. The CDR3 loop spans 14 amino acids. Full variable domain (rest looked up from reference TRBV5-1 and TRBJ1-4): KAGVTQTPRYLIKTRGQQVTLSCSPISGHRSVSWYQQTPGQGLQFLFEYFSETQRNKGNFPGRFSGRQFSNSRSEMNVSTLELGDSALYLCASSLSSTNEKLFFGSGTQLSVL.

V gene TRBV9 combines with J gene TRBJ1-3, with 8 bases matching TRBD1. CDR1 and CDR2 from the germline V gene are SGDLS and YYNGEE. V shed 2 bases and J 0 bases; nucleotides not matched to a gene: 7. The CDR3 is 17 amino acids. The DNA for the CDR3 is TGTGCCAGCAGCGTCTCCGGGACAGGTAACTCTGGAAACACCATATATTTT. This gives the protein CASSVSGTGNSGNTIYF.

This clone was seen only a few times. CDR3 sequence: CASSEGLAGFTGELFF. In DNA form, the CDR3 reads TGTGCCAGCAGCGAGGGACTAGCGGGCTTCACCGGGGAGCTGTTTTTT. The chain has TRBV11-2 and TRBJ2-2, with TRBD2 matching over 12 bases. The germline gives CDR1 SGHAT, CDR2 FQNNGV. The CDR3 length is 16 residues. The V segment lost 5 bases and the J segment 4 bases; nucleotides outside the gene matches: 5.

The chain has TRBV7-9 and TRBJ2-1; 11 bases fit TRBD2. The V gene's germline CDR1 is SEHNR and CDR2 FQNEAQ (reference sequence). The V gene end was trimmed by 1 base and the J gene end by 8 bases; junction bases not matched to a gene: 7. CDR3 length: 16 amino acids. The CDR3 DNA reads TGTGCCAGCAGCTTAGAACTAGCGGGAGTAGGGGATGAGCAGTTCTTC. It codes for CASSLELAGVGDEQFF.

This chain links TRBV9 with TRBJ1-1; 8 bases align to TRBD1. Trimming took 3 bases from V and 6 from J; bases not matched to a gene: 4. Germline lookup yields CDR1 SGDLS and CDR2 YYNGEE. This CDR3 region has 13 residues. CDR3 sequence (DNA): TGTGCCAGCAGCGGTGCAGGGGGCTCTGAAGCTTTCTTT. This codes for CASSGAGGSEAFF.

This clone was seen a few times. This chain connects TRBV12-3 or TRBV12-4 to TRBJ2-3; no reliable D call. The CDR3 loop spans 12 amino acids. Trimming took off 8 bases at V and 1 base at J, with 7 bases between the two ends. CDR3 amino acids: CASSIRTDTQYF. The CDR3 DNA sequence: TGTGCCAGCTCAATCCGCACAGATACGCAGTATTTT.

A single count supports this clone. This chain joins TRBV5-1 and TRBJ2-5, with 7 bases identical to TRBD1. The CDR3 is 13 residues long. Unmatched junction bases numbered 4, after V lost 5 bases and J lost 3 bases. The V gene's germline CDR1 is SGHRS and CDR2 YFSETQ. The CDR3 bases are TGCGCCAGCAGGAACACAGGGGAAGAGACCCAGTACTTC. It yields the protein CASRNTGEETQYF.

This sequence joins TRBV7-2 and TRBJ2-3, with 8 bases that match TRBD2. This CDR3 is 14 amino acids long. Unmatched junction bases numbered 5, after V lost 5 bases and J lost 4 bases. Germline V gives CDR1 SGHTA, CDR2 FQGNSA. Written as DNA, the CDR3 is TGTGCCAGCAGCGGTAGCGGGATGGCAGATACGCAGTATTTT. The encoded protein is CASSGSGMADTQYF.

The chain carries TRBV14 and TRBJ2-7, with D unclear. Germline assignment: CDR1 SGHDN and CDR2 FVKESK. The V and J ends lost 4 bases and 1 base respectively, with 8 bases between them. The CDR3 has 13 amino acids. The CDR3 sequence is CASSRLSSYEQYF. For the CDR3, the DNA is TGTGCCAGCAGCCGCCTCAGTTCCTACGAGCAGTACTTC.